The clone carrying this TCR beta chain was seen ten or more times. Its antigen is as yet unknown. The data were obtained in a study of T-cell memory formation after mild COVID-19. Study background: For the most part, TCR clusters were specific to one donor. Whole-study results and caveats: There was a balanced CD4/CD8 profile in clones contracting day 15 to 85, and later expanders leaned CD4+. Chiefly within CM and EM were the contracting CD4+ clones; CD8+ ones were within EMRA.

Germline loops: CDR1 SEHNR, CDR2 FQNEAQ (reference sequence). The CDR3 has 14 residues. Trimming took 5 bases from V and 1 from J, leaving 9 bases between them. cDNA libraries for TCR alpha and TCR beta, carrying sample barcodes and UMIs, came from 5'RACE with constant-segment primers. MiXCR, run by TCRdb on the 5' RACE reads, gives a single entry per CDR3 protein. The data contain more than 300,000 distinct CDR3 sequences, 13% to 15% of them singletons. The sequenced sample consisted of PBMCs or a T cell subset sorted from them (not recorded which). This chain connects TRBV7-9 to TRBJ1-5; D remains ambiguous. This clonotype originated in a young man who had mild COVID-19 (a few samples of this study predate the infection). Cell type and time point are not known. CDR3 sequence: CASSQPGSNQPQHF. CDR3 bases: TGTGCCAGCAGCCAGCCGGGGAGCAATCAGCCCCAGCATTTT.